The 27 T cell receptor beta chains listed next were all sequenced from one sample in a study of blood T cell repertoires in COVID-19. Clones were sequenced by immunoSEQ multiplex PCR, and TCRdb holds only the in-frame ones, with some missing. The table shows approximately 200,000 clones, with approximately 80% occurring only once. Sequenced sample: PBMCs or T cells enriched from blood (not recorded which). All receptors derive from a man aged 60 to 75 who had recovered from COVID-19.

This clone was observed a single time. The V and J genes are TRBV9 and TRBJ1-1; 7 bases are shared with TRBD1. Germline V gene sequence: CDR1 SGDLS, CDR2 YYNGEE. The J segment lost 0 bases and the V segment lost 3 bases, leaving 8 bases of the junction unmatched. The CDR3 runs 16 residues. This chain's CDR3 is CASSATGNNMNTEAFF. The CDR3 coding sequence is TGTGCCAGCAGCGCGACAGGGAACAACATGAACACTGAAGCTTTCTTT.

The genes are TRBV3-1 (or the pseudogene TRBV3-2) and TRBJ2-2, with 10 bases fitting TRBD2. Germline V gives CDR1 LGHDT, CDR2 YNNKEL (reference sequence). The CDR3 runs to 21 residues. Trimming removed 0 bases from V and 0 bases from J; junction bases left unmatched: 13. The CDR3 DNA follows: TGTGCCAGCAGCCAAGAAGCTCAGAGTCTAGCGGGGGCCCCGAACACCGGGGAGCTGTTTTTT. Protein product: CASSQEAQSLAGAPNTGELFF.

This clone was seen once. The chain uses TRBV6-2 or TRBV6-3 and TRBJ2-7; 8 bases align to TRBD1. The germline V gene has CDR1 MNHEY and CDR2 SVGEGT. The CDR3 loop spans 15 amino acids. Trimming removed 4 bases from V and 3 bases from J; junction bases left unmatched: 8. CDR3 nucleotide sequence: TGTGCCAGCAGTTTAAAAACCGGGACAGGCTACGAGCAGTACTTC. Its protein product is CASSLKTGTGYEQYF.

V is TRBV11-2 and J is TRBJ2-7; 7 nucleotides line up with TRBD1. The CDR3 spans 14 residues. J was trimmed by 5 bases and V by 2 bases; bases with no gene match: 6. Germline V lookup: CDR1 SGHAT, CDR2 FQNNGV. CDR3 in amino acids: CASSLLGGRDEQYF. As DNA, the CDR3 is TGTGCCAGCAGCTTATTAGGGGGCCGTGACGAGCAGTACTTC.

This clone showed up just once. CDR3 bases: TGTGCTAGTGGGCAAGGCGGAGGGCTGCGGGAGCAGTACTTC. It translates to CASGQGGGLREQYF. The chain is built from TRBV12-5 and TRBJ2-7; a weak D match, TRBD2 (6 bases). Trimming removed 6 bases from V and 7 bases from J, with 19 bases in between. Germline assignment: CDR1 LGHNT and CDR2 FRNRAP. The length of the CDR3 is 14 residues.

The V and J genes are TRBV7-2 and TRBJ2-1, with TRBD2 matching over 8 bases. The CDR3 length is 16 residues. Germline CDR1 SGHTA, CDR2 FQGNSA. V was pared by 2 bases and J by 3 bases, with 6 bases of the junction left unmatched. CDR3 protein: CASSLSGGGRYNEQFF. DNA of the CDR3: TGTGCCAGCAGCTTAAGCGGCGGGGGGCGCTACAATGAGCAGTTCTTC.

The J gene is TRBJ2-7, the V gene TRBV11-3; D call uncertain. V lost 0 bases, J lost 2 bases, and 8 bases lay in between. Per the germline V gene, CDR1 is SGHNT and CDR2 is YENEEA. The CDR3 consists of 14 residues. In DNA, the CDR3 is TGTGCCAGCAGCTTAGAGACCGGAGCCTACGAGCAGTACTTC. Protein product: CASSLETGAYEQYF.

V gene TRBV19 combines with J gene TRBJ1-3, with unresolved D. V dropped 5 bases and J dropped 2 bases, with 13 bases sitting between them. The CDR3 contains 15 residues. Looked up from germline, CDR1 is LNHDA and CDR2 is SQIVND (reference sequence). The CDR3 bases are TGTGCCAGTAGTGCCCGGTGGTTAGCTGGAAACACCATATATTTT. Its protein is CASSARWLAGNTIYF.

V and J are TRBV6-5 and TRBJ1-5; 7 bases map to TRBD1. After removal of 6 bases from V and 3 bases from J, the junction contained 8 bases not matched to a gene. The CDR3 consists of 15 residues. Germline lookup yields CDR1 MNHEY and CDR2 SVGAGI. CDR3 amino acids: CASSFDRDLNQPQHF. The CDR3 nucleotides are TGTGCCAGCAGCTTCGACAGGGATCTCAATCAGCCCCAGCATTTT.

V usage is TRBV7-2 and J usage is TRBJ2-3, with 10 bases matching TRBD2. Germline V CDR1 and CDR2: SGHTA, FQGNSA. The CDR3 consists of 16 residues. V gave up 2 bases and J gave up 8 bases; unmatched junction bases: 10. The CDR3 DNA reads as TGTGCCAGCAGCTTACTTCCAGCGGGGGGGCCCGGTACGCAGTATTTT. It is translated as CASSLLPAGGPGTQYF.

J is TRBJ1-5 and V is TRBV7-9, with 10 bases that match TRBD1. V lost 5 bases and J lost 5; bases outside the gene matches: 0. Germline V CDR1 and CDR2: SEHNR, FQNEAQ (reference sequence). This CDR3 spans 13 amino acids. The CDR3 spells CASSGTGDQPQHF. Written as DNA, the CDR3 is TGTGCCAGCAGCGGGACAGGGGATCAGCCCCAGCATTTT.

The CDR3 protein is CASSKRVGNTEAFF. Here the CDR3 DNA reads TGTGCCAGCAGCAAACGGGTTGGGAACACTGAAGCTTTCTTT. The V call is TRBV7-2, the J call TRBJ1-1; no reliable D call. V was clipped by 5 bases and J by 1 base, with 11 bases between them. The length of the CDR3 is 14 residues. Germline lookup yields CDR1 SGHTA and CDR2 FQGNSA.

The CDR3 reads CSVRQGAFTEAFF. CDR3 DNA: TGCAGCGTTCGACAGGGGGCGTTTACTGAAGCTTTCTTT. The gene calls are TRBV29-1 and TRBJ1-1, with 10 nucleotides matching TRBD1. The trim removed 5 bases at V and 5 bases at J, leaving 5 bases unmatched. The CDR3 contains 13 residues. Germline V gives CDR1 SQVTM, CDR2 ANQGSEA.

CDR3 amino acids: CASSFGTGVHQPQHF. DNA for the CDR3: TGTGCCAGCAGCTTCGGGACAGGGGTCCATCAGCCCCAGCATTTT. The J gene is TRBJ1-5, the V gene TRBV7-9, with 10 bases fitting TRBD1. The CDR3 is 15 residues long. Germline CDR1 SEHNR, CDR2 FQNEAQ (reference sequence). The V gene end was trimmed by 3 bases and the J gene end by 5 bases; junction bases not matched to a gene: 4.

The chain joins TRBV7-2 to TRBJ1-2; 8 nucleotides line up with TRBD1. Germline loops: CDR1 SGHTA, CDR2 FQGNSA. V was clipped by 0 bases and J by 4 bases; unmatched bases: 7. The CDR3 sequence is 16 residues long. The CDR3 reads CASSLASTGAGYGYTF. CDR3 nucleotides: TGTGCCAGCAGCTTAGCTTCGACAGGGGCCGGCTATGGCTACACCTTC.

The V and J genes are TRBV2 and TRBJ2-3, with 9 positions matching TRBD1. The CDR3 has 14 amino acids. V gave up 6 bases and J gave up 1 base; unmatched junction bases: 2. The germline gives CDR1 SNHLY, CDR2 FYNNEI. The CDR3 is CASSRDRGTDTQYF. CDR3 sequence (DNA): TGTGCCAGCAGCAGGGACAGGGGCACAGATACGCAGTATTTT.

V is TRBV5-1 and J is TRBJ1-2; 9 nucleotides align to TRBD1. After removal of 0 bases from V and 7 bases from J, the junction contained 13 bases not matched to a gene. Germline CDR1 reads SGHRS; CDR2 reads YFSETQ. The CDR3 is 17 amino acids. In DNA, the CDR3 is TGCGCCAGCAGCTTGGCGTCGGGACAGGGACCTATTCTTGGCTACACCTTC. Protein product: CASSLASGQGPILGYTF.

This clone was picked up a small number of times. The V gene is TRBV28, the J gene TRBJ1-1; tentatively, D is TRBD1 (5 bases). This CDR3 comprises 14 residues. Germline V gene lookup returns CDR1 MDHEN and CDR2 SYDVKM. V dropped 2 bases and J dropped 10 bases, with 17 bases sitting between them. DNA of the CDR3: TGTGCCAGCAGTTTAGGGGGAGGTTATGCTGGAGCTTTCTTT. It specifies CASSLGGGYAGAFF.

This sequence joins TRBV9 and TRBJ2-7; the match to TRBD2 covers 12 bases. Trimming at V came to 2 bases and at J to 2 bases, leaving 5 bases not matched to a gene. This CDR3 has 16 residues. Germline values: CDR1 SGDLS, CDR2 YYNGEE. This CDR3 reads CASSVQGLAGTYEQYF. In DNA, the CDR3 is TGTGCCAGCAGCGTTCAAGGACTAGCGGGGACCTACGAGCAGTACTTC.

The chain couples TRBV30 to TRBJ2-7, with a possible D match to TRBD2 (5 bases). V was clipped by 4 bases and J by 0 bases, with 7 bases between them. CDR3 length equals 12 residues. From germline, CDR1 is GTSNPN and CDR2 SVGIG (reference sequence). The DNA for the CDR3 is TGTGCCTGGACCAGCGGCTCCTACGAGCAGTACTTC. It specifies CAWTSGSYEQYF. The full variable domain, in which reference TRBV30 and TRBJ2-7 provide the parts outside the CDR3, is SQTIHQWPATLVQPVGSPLSLECTVEGTSNPNLYWYRQAAGRGLQLLFYSVGIGQISSEVPQNLSASRPQDRQFILSSKKLLLSDSGFYLCAWTSGSYEQYFGPGTRLTVT.

This rearrangement joins TRBV5-4 to TRBJ1-2, with D possibly being TRBD1 (6 bases). V was cut by 0 bases and J by 4 bases, with 10 bases left in between. The germline V gene has CDR1 SGHNT and CDR2 YYREEE (reference sequence). The CDR3 consists of 14 residues. In DNA, the CDR3 is TGTGCCAGCAGCTTGGACAGGGATTCCTATGGCTACACCTTC. This sequence encodes CASSLDRDSYGYTF.

CDR3 DNA: TGTGCCTGGAGTCTTAAAGGGGTGACTGAAGCTTTCTTT. Protein product: CAWSLKGVTEAFF. The V call is TRBV30, the J call TRBJ1-1; possible D gene TRBD1, 5 bases. Germline CDR1 GTSNPN, CDR2 SVGIG (reference sequence). Trimming took 2 bases from V and 5 from J, leaving 12 bases between them. This CDR3 region has 13 residues.

The rearrangement uses TRBV7-2 and TRBJ1-1; D is ambiguous. In germline, CDR1 is SGHTA, CDR2 FQGNSA. V was pared by 2 bases and J by 0 bases, with 10 bases between. This CDR3 has 15 amino acids. The CDR3 region has the DNA TGTGCCAGCAGCTTAACCCATTACTTGAACACTGAAGCTTTCTTT. Translated: CASSLTHYLNTEAFF.

Comment on this clone: Other nucleotide sequences in the sample specify the same CDR3. The chain recombines TRBV12-3 or TRBV12-4 with TRBJ1-1; D may be TRBD1 (5 bases). V was pared by 6 bases and J by 5 bases, with 13 bases between. The CDR3 runs 13 residues. This chain's CDR3 is CASSLGGGTEAFF. For the CDR3, the DNA is TGTGCCAGCAGCCTAGGCGGGGGAACTGAAGCTTTCTTT.

V gene TRBV19 combines with J gene TRBJ1-1, with no clear D. V lost 7 bases to trimming and J lost 4 bases, with 10 bases between them. This CDR3 has 12 residues. The germline V gene encodes CDR1 LNHDA and CDR2 SQIVND (reference sequence). The CDR3 spells CASKEVATEAFF. The CDR3 coding sequence is TGTGCCAGTAAAGAGGTCGCCACTGAAGCTTTCTTT.

V and J are TRBV2 and TRBJ2-3; D ambiguous. The ends were cut back, 5 bases at V and 4 bases at J, with 10 bases in the middle. The germline gives CDR1 SNHLY, CDR2 FYNNEI. This CDR3 is 13 amino acids long. CDR3 coding DNA: TGTGCCAGCAGTCTAGAGTCCCCAGATACGCAGTATTTT. This gives the protein CASSLESPDTQYF.

The chain uses TRBV2 and TRBJ1-5; TRBD1 aligns across 7 bases. The length of the CDR3 is 14 residues. The germline V gene encodes CDR1 SNHLY and CDR2 FYNNEI. The J segment lost 6 bases and the V segment lost 2 bases, leaving 4 bases of the junction unmatched. The CDR3 protein is CASSEQGEVQPQHF. CDR3 nucleotides: TGTGCCAGCAGTGAACAGGGGGAAGTTCAGCCCCAGCATTTT.